The entry below gives a single T cell receptor (beta chain) sequence along with its context. The target antigen is unknown. These data originate in a study of cytomegalovirus exposure and HLA in healthy donors. Study findings and constraints: The study found most TCR sequences rare, yet found some public TCRs in many donors.

The germline gives CDR1 WNHNN, CDR2 SYGVQD (reference sequence). The CDR3 has 16 amino acids. J lost 7 bases, V lost 4 bases, and 6 bases had no gene match. Profiling relied on immunoSEQ multiplex PCR, and the TCRdb table lists in-frame clones only, not all of them. The sample holds 50,000 to 70,000 clones, over 85% seen once. The J gene is TRBJ2-1, the V gene TRBV10-1; TRBD2 aligns across 14 bases. The sequenced material came from PBMCs. The sequence was obtained from a woman under 30 in good health and CMV-seropositive. The CDR3 loop is CASSGWGTSGSNEQFF. In nucleotides, the CDR3 is TGCGCCAGCAGTGGATGGGGGACTAGCGGGAGTAATGAGCAGTTCTTC.